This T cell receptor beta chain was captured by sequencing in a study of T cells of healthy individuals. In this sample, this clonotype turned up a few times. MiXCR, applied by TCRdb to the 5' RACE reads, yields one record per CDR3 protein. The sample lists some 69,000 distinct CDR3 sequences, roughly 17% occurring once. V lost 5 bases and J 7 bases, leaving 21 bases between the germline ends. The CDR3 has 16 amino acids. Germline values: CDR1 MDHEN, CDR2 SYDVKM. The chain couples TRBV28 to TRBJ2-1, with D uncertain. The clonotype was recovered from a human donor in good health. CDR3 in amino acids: CASSPNIKSSANEQFF. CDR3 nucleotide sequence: TGTGCCAGCAGTCCGAACATCAAGAGCTCTGCGAATGAGCAGTTCTTC.